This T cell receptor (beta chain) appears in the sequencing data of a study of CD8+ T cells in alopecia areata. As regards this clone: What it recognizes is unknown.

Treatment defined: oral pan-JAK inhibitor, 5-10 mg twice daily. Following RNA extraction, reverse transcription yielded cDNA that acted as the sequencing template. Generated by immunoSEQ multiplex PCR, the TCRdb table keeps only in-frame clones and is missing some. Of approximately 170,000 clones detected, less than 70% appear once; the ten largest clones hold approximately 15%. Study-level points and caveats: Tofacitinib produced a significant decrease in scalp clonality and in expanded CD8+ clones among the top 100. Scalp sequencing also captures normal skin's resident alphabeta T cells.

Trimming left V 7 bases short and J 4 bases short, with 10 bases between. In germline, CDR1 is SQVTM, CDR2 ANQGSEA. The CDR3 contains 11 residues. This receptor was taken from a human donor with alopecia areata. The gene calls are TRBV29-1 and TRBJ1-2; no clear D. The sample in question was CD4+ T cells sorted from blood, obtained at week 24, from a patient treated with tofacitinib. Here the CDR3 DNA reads TGCAGCGCCAAGACGGCCTATGGCTACACCTTC. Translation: CSAKTAYGYTF.